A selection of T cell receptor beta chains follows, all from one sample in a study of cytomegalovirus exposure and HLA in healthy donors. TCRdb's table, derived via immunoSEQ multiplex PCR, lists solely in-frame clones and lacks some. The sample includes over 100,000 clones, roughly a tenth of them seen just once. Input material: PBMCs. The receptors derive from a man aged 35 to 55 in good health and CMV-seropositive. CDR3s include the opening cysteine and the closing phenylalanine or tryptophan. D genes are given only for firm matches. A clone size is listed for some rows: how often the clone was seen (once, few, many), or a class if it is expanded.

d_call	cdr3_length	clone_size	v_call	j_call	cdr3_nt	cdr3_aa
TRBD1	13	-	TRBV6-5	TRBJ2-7	TGTGCCACCTCGCCGGGACAGGGCTACGAGCAGTACTTC	CATSPGQGYEQYF
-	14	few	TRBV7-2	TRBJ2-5	TGTGCCAGCAGCTTAGCCACTAGCACCGGGACCCAGTACTTC	CASSLATSTGTQYF
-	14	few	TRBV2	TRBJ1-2	TGTGCCAGCATTGGGGGGGCCGCCGACTATGGCTACACCTTC	CASIGGAADYGYTF
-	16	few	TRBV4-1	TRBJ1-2	TGCGCCAGCAGCCGCGTACAGGTCCTCCGGGAGTATGGCTACACCTTC	CASSRVQVLREYGYTF
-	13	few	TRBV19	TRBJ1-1	TGTGCCAGTCTCAGGGGCGTTGGCACTGAAGCTTTCTTT	CASLRGVGTEAFF
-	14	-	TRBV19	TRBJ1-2	TGTGCCAGTAGTCCCTGGGGGGGAGAATATGGCTACACCTTC	CASSPWGGEYGYTF
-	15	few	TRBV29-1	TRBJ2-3	TGCAGCGTTGAAAAAAGGGCCGGGGACACAGATACGCAGTATTTT	CSVEKRAGDTDTQYF
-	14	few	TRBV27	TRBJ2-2	TGTGCCAGCAGGGGGCCTGCGAACACCGGGGAGCTGTTTTTT	CASRGPANTGELFF
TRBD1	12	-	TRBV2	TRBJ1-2	TGTGCCAGCAACTTACAGGGGGAAGGCTACACCTTC	CASNLQGEGYTF
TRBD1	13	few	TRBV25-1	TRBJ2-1	TGTGCCAGCTCCCGGACAGGGTACAATGAGCAGTTCTTC	CASSRTGYNEQFF
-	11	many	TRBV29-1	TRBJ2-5	TGCAGCGTTGAAGACGTAGAGACCCAGTACTTC	CSVEDVETQYF
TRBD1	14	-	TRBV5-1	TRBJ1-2	TGCGCCAGCAGCTTGGCCCTAGGACAGGGGGCGCAGACCTTC	CASSLALGQGAQTF
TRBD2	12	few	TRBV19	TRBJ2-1	TGTGCCAGTGTCGGCGGGAGTAATGAGCAGTTCTTC	CASVGGSNEQFF
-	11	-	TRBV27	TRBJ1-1	TGTGCCAGCAACTCTGGCAGGCCAGCTTTCTTT	CASNSGRPAFF
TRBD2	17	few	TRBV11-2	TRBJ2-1	TGTGCCAGCAGCTTAGTGCGGGGTAGCGGGAGGCTGGATGAGCAGTTCTTC	CASSLVRGSGRLDEQFF
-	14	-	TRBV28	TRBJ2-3	TGTGCCAGCAGTTTGCCTACTAGCACAGATACGCAGTATTTT	CASSLPTSTDTQYF
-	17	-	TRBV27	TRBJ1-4	TGTGCCAGCAGCCCTCAGGGTTGGTACTCAACTAATGAAAAACTGTTTTTT	CASSPQGWYSTNEKLFF
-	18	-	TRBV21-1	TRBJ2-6	TGTGCCAGCAGCAAAGGGGACTTCCGTTACTCTGGGGCCAACGTCCTGACTTTC	CASSKGDFRYSGANVLTF
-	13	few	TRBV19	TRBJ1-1	TGTGCCAGTAGCCCCGAGCGGAGGACTGAAGCTTTCTTT	CASSPERRTEAFF
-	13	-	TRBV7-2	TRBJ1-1	TGTGCCAGCAGCTTTGAGGGTTACACTGAAGCTTTCTTT	CASSFEGYTEAFF
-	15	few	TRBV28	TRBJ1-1	TGTGCCAGCAGTAGTTCCGACTCGACTTATACTGAAGCTTTCTTT	CASSSSDSTYTEAFF
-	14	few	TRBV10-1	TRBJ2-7	TGCGCCAGCAGTGAGCTAGGACTACCAAGTGAGCAGTACTTC	CASSELGLPSEQYF
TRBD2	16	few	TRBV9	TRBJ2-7	TGTGCCAGCAGCGCCAGACTAGCGGGAAACTCCTACGAGCAGTACTTC	CASSARLAGNSYEQYF
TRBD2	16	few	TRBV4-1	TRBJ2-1	TGCGCCAGCAGCCAAGGACCGGGACTAGCGGACAATGAGCAGTTCTTC	CASSQGPGLADNEQFF
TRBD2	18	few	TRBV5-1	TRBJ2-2	TGCGCCAGCAGCCTCTCTATTTTAGCGGGAGGCGCCCCCGGGGAGCTGTTTTTT	CASSLSILAGGAPGELFF
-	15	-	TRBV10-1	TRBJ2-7	TGCGCCAGCAGTGAATCTCTGGATGGGGCATACGAGCAGTACTTC	CASSESLDGAYEQYF
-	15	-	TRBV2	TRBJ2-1	TGTGCCAGCGGGGGTGACGCGGGGTACTCGGATGAGCAGTTCTTC	CASGGDAGYSDEQFF
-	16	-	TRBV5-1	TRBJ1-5	TGCGCCAGCAGCCCTTACCCGGGACTTCGTATTCGGCCCCAGCATTTT	CASSPYPGLRIRPQHF
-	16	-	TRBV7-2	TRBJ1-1	TGTGCCAGCAGCCAAAACAGGGCCGCGGGGAACACTGAAGCTTTCTTT	CASSQNRAAGNTEAFF
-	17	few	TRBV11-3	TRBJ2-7	TGTGCCAGCAGCTTAGAACGGACAGCTAAAGCTCGGCTCGAGCAGTACTTC	CASSLERTAKARLEQYF
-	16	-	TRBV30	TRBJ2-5	TGTGCCTGGAGAGATCTACCGGGGTCCCGCCAAGAGACCCAGTACTTC	CAWRDLPGSRQETQYF
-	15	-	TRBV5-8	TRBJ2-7	TGTGCCAGCAGCTTGGAGGGGGGGTTTATCTACGAGCAGTACTTC	CASSLEGGFIYEQYF
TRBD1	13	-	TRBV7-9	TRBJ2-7	TGTGCCAGCACCCCGCAGGGGGCGCGCGAGCAGTACTTC	CASTPQGAREQYF
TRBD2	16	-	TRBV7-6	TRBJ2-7	TGTGCCAGCAGCCCAGATACTAGCGGGAGTCCATACGAGCAGTACTTC	CASSPDTSGSPYEQYF
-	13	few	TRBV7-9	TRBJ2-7	TGTGCCAGCAGCCCCACTCGCGCCTACGAGCAGTACTTC	CASSPTRAYEQYF
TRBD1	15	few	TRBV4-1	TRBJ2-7	TGCGCCAGCAGCCAGCCCCGGGACAGGGGCCCCGAGCAGTACTTC	CASSQPRDRGPEQYF
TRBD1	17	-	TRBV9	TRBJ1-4	TGTGCCAGCAGTGATGGGACAGGGGATCGGACTAATGAAAAACTGTTTTTT	CASSDGTGDRTNEKLFF
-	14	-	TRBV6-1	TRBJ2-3	TGTGCCAGCAGTGTCGACCGGGACACAGATACGCAGTATTTT	CASSVDRDTDTQYF
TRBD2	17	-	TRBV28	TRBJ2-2	TGTGCCAGCAGTTTTTTCTTCAGGCGGGAGCAAGGCGGGGAGCTGTTTTTT	CASSFFFRREQGGELFF
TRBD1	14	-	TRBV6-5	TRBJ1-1	TGTGCCAGCAGTACTCCTACAGGGGATACTGAAGCTTTCTTT	CASSTPTGDTEAFF
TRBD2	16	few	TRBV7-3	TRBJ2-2	TGTGCCAGCAGCTTACGACTAGCGGAGAACACCGGGGAGCTGTTTTTT	CASSLRLAENTGELFF
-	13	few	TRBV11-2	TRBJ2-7	TGTGCCAGCAGCTCGACAGGTCCCTACGAGCAGTACTTC	CASSSTGPYEQYF
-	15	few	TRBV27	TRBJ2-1	TGTGCCAGCAGTTCGAGGAGGTTGAGGAGCAATGAGCAGTTCTTC	CASSSRRLRSNEQFF
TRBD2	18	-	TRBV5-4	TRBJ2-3	TGTGCCAGCTGGGTTGGACTAGCGGGAATCTCCCGCACAGATACGCAGTATTTT	CASWVGLAGISRTDTQYF
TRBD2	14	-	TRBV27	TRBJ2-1	TGTGCCAGCAGTTATGGGACTAGCGTCAATGAGCAGTTCTTC	CASSYGTSVNEQFF
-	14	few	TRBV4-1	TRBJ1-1	TGCGCCAGCAGCCAAGACAGGGAGGGCGGTGAAGCTTTCTTT	CASSQDREGGEAFF
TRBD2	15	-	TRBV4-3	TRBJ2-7	TGCGCCAGCAGCCAAGAGGAGGGAGGGCCGAGCGAGCAGTACTTC	CASSQEEGGPSEQYF
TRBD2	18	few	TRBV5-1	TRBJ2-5	TGCGCCAGCAGCTTGGGCACTAGCGGGAGTATTTACCAAGAGACCCAGTACTTC	CASSLGTSGSIYQETQYF
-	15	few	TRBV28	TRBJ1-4	TGTGCCAGCAGCCCTAGGAGGGACTCCCATGAAAAACTGTTTTTT	CASSPRRDSHEKLFF
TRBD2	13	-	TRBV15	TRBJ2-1	TGTGCCACCAGGGGGACTAGCGTCGATGAGCAGTTCTTC	CATRGTSVDEQFF
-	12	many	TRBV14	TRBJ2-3	TGTGCCAGCAGCCCCGGTTTTGATACGCAGTATTTT	CASSPGFDTQYF
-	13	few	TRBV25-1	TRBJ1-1	TGTGCCAGCAGGCGACATATGAACACTGAAGCTTTCTTT	CASRRHMNTEAFF
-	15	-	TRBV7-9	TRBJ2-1	TGTGCCAGCAGCGGGGGGTCCTCCATCTACAATGAGCAGTTCTTC	CASSGGSSIYNEQFF
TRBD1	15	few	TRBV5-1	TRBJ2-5	TGCGCCAGCAGCTTGGAAGGGACAGGGCAAGAGACCCAGTACTTC	CASSLEGTGQETQYF
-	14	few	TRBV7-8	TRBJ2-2	TGTGCCAGCAGCCCAGGATATCTGAGCGGGGAGCTGTTTTTT	CASSPGYLSGELFF
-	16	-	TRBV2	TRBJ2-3	TGTGCCAGCACCCTAACCCGGGACTCTGGCACAGATACGCAGTATTTT	CASTLTRDSGTDTQYF
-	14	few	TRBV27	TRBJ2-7	TGTGCCAGCAAGAAAAAGGCGGAATCCTACGAGCAGTACTTC	CASKKKAESYEQYF
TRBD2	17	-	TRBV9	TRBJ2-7	TGTGCCAGCAGCGAAACCCCCACTAGCGGAAGGGTTGATGAGCAGTACTTC	CASSETPTSGRVDEQYF
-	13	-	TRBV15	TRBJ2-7	TGTGCCACCAGCAGAGATAACAGCTACGAGCAGTACTTC	CATSRDNSYEQYF